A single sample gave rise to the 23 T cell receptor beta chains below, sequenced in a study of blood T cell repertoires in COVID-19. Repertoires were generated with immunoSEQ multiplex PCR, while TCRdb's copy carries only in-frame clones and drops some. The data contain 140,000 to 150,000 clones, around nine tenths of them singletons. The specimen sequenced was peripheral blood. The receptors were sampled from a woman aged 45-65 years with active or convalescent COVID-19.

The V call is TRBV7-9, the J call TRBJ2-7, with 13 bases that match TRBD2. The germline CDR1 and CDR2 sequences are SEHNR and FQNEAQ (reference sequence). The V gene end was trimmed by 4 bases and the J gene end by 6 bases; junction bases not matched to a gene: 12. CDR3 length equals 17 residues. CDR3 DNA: TGTGCCAGCAGCTCCAAACAACCGGGACTAGCGGGAACCGAGCAGTACTTC. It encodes CASSSKQPGLAGTEQYF.

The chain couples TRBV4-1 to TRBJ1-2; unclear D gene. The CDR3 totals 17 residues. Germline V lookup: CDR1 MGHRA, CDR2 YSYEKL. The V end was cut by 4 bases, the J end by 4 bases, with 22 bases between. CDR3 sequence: CASSPKTGTYKSYGYTF. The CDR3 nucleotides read TGCGCCAGCAGCCCTAAGACGGGTACTTACAAGTCCTATGGCTACACCTTC.

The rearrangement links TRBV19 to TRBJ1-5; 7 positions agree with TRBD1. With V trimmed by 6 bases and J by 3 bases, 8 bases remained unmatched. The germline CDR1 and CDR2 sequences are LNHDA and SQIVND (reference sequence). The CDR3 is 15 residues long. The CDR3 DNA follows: TGTGCCAGTAGGCCAGGGGGTCTTCTCAATCAGCCCCAGCATTTT. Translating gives CASRPGGLLNQPQHF.

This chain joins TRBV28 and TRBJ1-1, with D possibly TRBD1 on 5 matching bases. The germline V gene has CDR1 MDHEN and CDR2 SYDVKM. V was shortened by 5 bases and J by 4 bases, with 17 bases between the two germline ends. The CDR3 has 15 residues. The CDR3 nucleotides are TGTGCCAGCAGTACCTTCGGGGGGGGAAGCACTGAAGCTTTCTTT. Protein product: CASSTFGGGSTEAFF.

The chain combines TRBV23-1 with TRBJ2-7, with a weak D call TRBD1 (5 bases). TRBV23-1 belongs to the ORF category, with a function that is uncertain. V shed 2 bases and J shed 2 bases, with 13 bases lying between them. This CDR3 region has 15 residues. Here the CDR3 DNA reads TGCGCCAGCAGTCAACGCCCGGACATCACCTACGAGCAGTACTTC. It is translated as CASSQRPDITYEQYF.

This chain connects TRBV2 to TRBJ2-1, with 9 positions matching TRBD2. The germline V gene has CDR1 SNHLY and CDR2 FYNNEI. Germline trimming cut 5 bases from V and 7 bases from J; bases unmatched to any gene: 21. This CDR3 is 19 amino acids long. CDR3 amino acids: CASSNQAVALRGGSNEQFF. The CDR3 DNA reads TGTGCCAGCAGTAATCAAGCGGTAGCGTTGCGGGGGGGCTCGAATGAGCAGTTCTTC.

CDR3 loop: CASSQAAGENTEAFF. As DNA, the CDR3 is TGCGCCAGCAGCCAAGCTGCAGGGGAGAACACTGAAGCTTTCTTT. The chain links TRBV4-1 to TRBJ1-1; D possibly corresponds to TRBD1 (6 bases). The germline V and J ends were trimmed by 1 base and 1 base, with 10 bases remaining between them. The length of the CDR3 is 15 residues. CDR1 and CDR2 (germline): MGHRA, YSYEKL.

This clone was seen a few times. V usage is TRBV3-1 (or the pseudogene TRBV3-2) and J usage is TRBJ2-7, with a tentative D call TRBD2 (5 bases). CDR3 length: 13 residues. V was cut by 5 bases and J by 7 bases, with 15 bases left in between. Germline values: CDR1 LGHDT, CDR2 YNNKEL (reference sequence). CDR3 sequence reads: CASSRTITGEQYF. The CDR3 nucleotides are TGTGCCAGCAGCAGGACCATCACGGGGGAGCAGTACTTC.

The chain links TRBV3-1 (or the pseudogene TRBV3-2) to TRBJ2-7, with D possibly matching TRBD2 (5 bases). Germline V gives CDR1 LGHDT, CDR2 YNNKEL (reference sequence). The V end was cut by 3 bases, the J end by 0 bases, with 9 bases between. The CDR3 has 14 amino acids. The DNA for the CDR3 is TGTGCCAGCAGCCACGGAGGAGGCTCCTACGAGCAGTACTTC. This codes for CASSHGGGSYEQYF.

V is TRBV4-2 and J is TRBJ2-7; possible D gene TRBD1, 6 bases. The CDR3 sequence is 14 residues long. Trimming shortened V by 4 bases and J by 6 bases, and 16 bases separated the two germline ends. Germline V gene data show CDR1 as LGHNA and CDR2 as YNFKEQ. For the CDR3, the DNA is TGTGCCAGCAGCCCAGGGGCCCACAGGGCCGAGCAGTACTTC. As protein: CASSPGAHRAEQYF.

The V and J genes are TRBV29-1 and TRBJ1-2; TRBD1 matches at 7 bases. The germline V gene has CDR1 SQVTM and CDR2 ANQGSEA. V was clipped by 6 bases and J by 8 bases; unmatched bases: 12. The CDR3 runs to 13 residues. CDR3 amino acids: CSVEQGPGGGYTF. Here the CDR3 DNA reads TGCAGCGTAGAACAGGGGCCTGGCGGAGGCTACACCTTC.

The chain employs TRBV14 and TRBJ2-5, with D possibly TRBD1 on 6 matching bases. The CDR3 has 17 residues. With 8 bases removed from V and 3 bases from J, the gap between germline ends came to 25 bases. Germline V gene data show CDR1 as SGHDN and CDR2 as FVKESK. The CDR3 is CASSALDSGPREETQYF. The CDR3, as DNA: TGTGCCAGCTCGGCCCTGGACAGCGGCCCCCGGGAAGAGACCCAGTACTTC.

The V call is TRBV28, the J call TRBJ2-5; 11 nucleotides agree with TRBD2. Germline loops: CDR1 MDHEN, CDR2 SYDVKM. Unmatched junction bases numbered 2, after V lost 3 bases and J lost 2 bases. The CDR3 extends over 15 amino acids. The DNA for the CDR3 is TGTGCCAGCAGTTTTGGGACTAGCGGACAAGAGACCCAGTACTTC. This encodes CASSFGTSGQETQYF.

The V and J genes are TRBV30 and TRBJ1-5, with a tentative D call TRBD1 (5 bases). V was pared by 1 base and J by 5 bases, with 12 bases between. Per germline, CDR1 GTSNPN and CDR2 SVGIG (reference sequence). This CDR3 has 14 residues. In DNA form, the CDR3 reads TGTGCCTGGAGTGGGTCCCTAGGGGATCAGCCCCAGCATTTT. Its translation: CAWSGSLGDQPQHF.

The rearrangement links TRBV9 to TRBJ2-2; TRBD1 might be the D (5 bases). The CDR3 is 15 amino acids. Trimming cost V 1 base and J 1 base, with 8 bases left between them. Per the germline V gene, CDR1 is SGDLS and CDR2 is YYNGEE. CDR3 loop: CASSVRGMNTGELFF. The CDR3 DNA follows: TGTGCCAGCAGCGTAAGGGGAATGAACACCGGGGAGCTGTTTTTT.

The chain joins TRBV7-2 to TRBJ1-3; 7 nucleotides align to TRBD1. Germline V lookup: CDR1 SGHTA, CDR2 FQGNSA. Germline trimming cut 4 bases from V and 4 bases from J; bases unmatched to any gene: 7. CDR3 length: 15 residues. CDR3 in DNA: TGTGCCAGCAGCTCCCAGACAGGGTTAGGAAACACCATATATTTT. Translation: CASSSQTGLGNTIYF.

In nucleotides, the CDR3 is TGTGCCACCATTCGACAGGGGCAACAAGAAGCTTTCTTT. It translates to CATIRQGQQEAFF. This chain connects TRBV24-1 to TRBJ1-1, with 8 bases matching TRBD1. The CDR3 has 13 amino acids. After removal of 8 bases from V and 8 bases from J, the junction contained 9 bases not matched to a gene. Per the germline V gene, CDR1 is KGHDR and CDR2 is SFDVKD.

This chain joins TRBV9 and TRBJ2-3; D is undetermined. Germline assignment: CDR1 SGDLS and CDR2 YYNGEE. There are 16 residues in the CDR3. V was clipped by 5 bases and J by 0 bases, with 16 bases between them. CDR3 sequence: CASSLLPKASTDTQYF. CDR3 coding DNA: TGTGCCAGCAGTCTTCTACCCAAAGCTAGCACAGATACGCAGTATTTT.

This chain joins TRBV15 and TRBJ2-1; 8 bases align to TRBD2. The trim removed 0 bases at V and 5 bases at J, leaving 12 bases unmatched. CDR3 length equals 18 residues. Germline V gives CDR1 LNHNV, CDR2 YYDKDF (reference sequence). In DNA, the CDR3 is TGTGCCACCAGCAGAGATAGGCCTAGCGGGTCATACCACAATGAGCAGTTCTTC. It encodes CATSRDRPSGSYHNEQFF.

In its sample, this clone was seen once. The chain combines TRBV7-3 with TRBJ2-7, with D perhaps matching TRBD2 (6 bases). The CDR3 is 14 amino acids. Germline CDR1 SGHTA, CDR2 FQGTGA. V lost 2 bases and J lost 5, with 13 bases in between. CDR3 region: CASSLGGVRNEQYF. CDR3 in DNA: TGTGCCAGCAGCTTAGGAGGGGTAAGGAACGAGCAGTACTTC.

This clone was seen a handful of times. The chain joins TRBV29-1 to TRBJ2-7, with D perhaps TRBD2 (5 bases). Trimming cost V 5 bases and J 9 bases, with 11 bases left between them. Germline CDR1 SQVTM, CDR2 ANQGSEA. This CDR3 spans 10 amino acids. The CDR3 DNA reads TGCAGCGTTTTTAGCGTAGGGCAGTACTTC. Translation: CSVFSVGQYF.

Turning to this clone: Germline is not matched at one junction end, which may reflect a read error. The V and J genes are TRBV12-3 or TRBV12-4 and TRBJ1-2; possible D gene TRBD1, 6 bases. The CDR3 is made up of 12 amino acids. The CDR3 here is CASSPSVEGVFF. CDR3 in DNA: TGTGCCAGCAGCCCCTCCGTTGAGGGGGTTTTCTTC.

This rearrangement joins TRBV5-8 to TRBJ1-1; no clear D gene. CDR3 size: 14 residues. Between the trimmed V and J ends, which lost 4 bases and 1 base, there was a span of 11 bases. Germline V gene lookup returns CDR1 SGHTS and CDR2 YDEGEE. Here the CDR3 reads CASSVVRGNTEAFF. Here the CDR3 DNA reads TGTGCCAGCAGCGTGGTGCGTGGGAACACTGAAGCTTTCTTT.